This T cell receptor beta chain was retrieved from a study of blood T cell repertoires in COVID-19. Study context: Acute-phase and convalescent COVID-19 samples originated in the United States, Italy and Spain.

The method was immunoSEQ multiplex PCR; TCRdb's version includes in-frame clones alone and lacks a portion of them. Here the sample spans some 150,000 clones, over 65% being singletons. J was trimmed by 0 bases and V by 8 bases; bases with no gene match: 9. The CDR3 covers 15 residues. Germline CDR1 reads SGHRS; CDR2 reads YFSETQ. This study enrolled people aged about 18 to 90 from under 25 US geographic areas. Donors were grouped by their self-reported clinical history. The chain joins TRBV5-1 to TRBJ2-3, with 7 nucleotides matching TRBD1. The material sequenced was PBMCs or T cells enriched from blood (not recorded which). The source of this sequence is a woman between 45 and 65 years old who had recovered from COVID-19. CDR3 protein: CASRGQVTSTDTQYF. CDR3 nucleotides: TGCGCCAGTCGCGGACAGGTTACTAGCACAGATACGCAGTATTTT.